A selection of T cell receptor beta chains follows, all from one sample in a study of OX40 agonist ivuxolimab in advanced cancers. Measured with immunoSEQ multiplex PCR; TCRdb has only the in-frame clones, and not every one. The data show approximately 20,000 clones, roughly 80% seen once. Sample: CD4+ or CD8+ T cells sorted from blood, taken in a trial of the OX40 agonist ivuxolimab. These receptors were obtained from an adult with an advanced solid tumor such as melanoma, head and neck, liver or kidney cancer. Both conserved end residues are part of each CDR3. D genes are given only for firm matches. Size is stated for part of the rows, as once, few or many counts, or as a class when the clone is expanded.

J	D	size	V	DNA	CDR3
TRBJ1-5	TRBD1	.	TRBV9	TGTGCCAGCAGCGTCGGACAGGGTGGCAATCAGCCCCAGCATTTT	CASSVGQGGNQPQHF
TRBJ1-1	.	.	TRBV7-9	TGTGCCAGCAGCTTAGAGACTGAAGCTTTCTTT	CASSLETEAFF
TRBJ1-1	.	few	TRBV11-1	TGTGCCAGCAGCTTAGAGTACAACACTGAAGCTTTCTTT	CASSLEYNTEAFF
TRBJ2-6	.	.	TRBV4-2	TGTGCCAGCAGCCAGGAACAGGGCTTTGGGGCCAACGTCCTGACTTTC	CASSQEQGFGANVLTF
TRBJ2-3	TRBD2	.	TRBV6-5	TGTGCCAGCAGTTACTACGGGACTAGCGGGGATACGCAGTATTTT	CASSYYGTSGDTQYF
TRBJ2-6	TRBD1	.	TRBV7-9	TGTGCCAGCAGCCCTACAGGGGGTCCCTCTGGGGCCAACGTCCTGACTTTC	CASSPTGGPSGANVLTF
TRBJ2-6	TRBD1	.	TRBV27	TGTGCCAGCAGTCAACGACAGGGTACCACTGGGGCCAACGTCCTGACTTTC	CASSQRQGTTGANVLTF
TRBJ2-3	TRBD2	.	TRBV4-1	TGCGCCAGCAGCCAAGAGGGACTAGCGGGGGAACCCACAGATACGCAGTATTTT	CASSQEGLAGEPTDTQYF
TRBJ2-2	.	.	TRBV6-1	TGTGCCAGCTTCGGGACCGGGGAGCTGTTTTTT	CASFGTGELFF
TRBJ2-1	TRBD1	.	TRBV6-5	TGTGCCAGCAGTCCGGGACAGAATGACAATGAGCAGTTCTTC	CASSPGQNDNEQFF
TRBJ2-7	.	.	TRBV27	TGTGCCAGCAGTTTATCGGGACCCGCCTACGAGCAGTACTTC	CASSLSGPAYEQYF
TRBJ2-7	.	.	TRBV2	TGTGCCAGCTCCCACGGGGCCCAGAACGAGCAGTACTTC	CASSHGAQNEQYF
TRBJ2-1	.	.	TRBV7-9	TGTGCCAGCAGCCCCCGACAGGAAAGGATCACTTACAATGAGCAGTTCTTC	CASSPRQERITYNEQFF
TRBJ2-7	.	.	TRBV6-1	TGTGCCAGCAGTACTTCAGGAGGGGGCTTCTACGAGCAGTACTTC	CASSTSGGGFYEQYF
TRBJ2-1	.	.	TRBV30	TGTGCCTGGAGACGGGGGGCAGATGAGCAGTTCTTC	CAWRRGADEQFF
TRBJ2-7	TRBD1	.	TRBV19	TGTGCCAGTAGTGCTGGGACAGGGGCATGGGACGAGCAGTACTTC	CASSAGTGAWDEQYF
TRBJ2-1	.	.	TRBV27	TGTGCCAGCAGGGGATCCTACAATGAGCAGTTCTTC	CASRGSYNEQFF
TRBJ1-1	.	few	TRBV27	TGTGCCAGCAGTTTAGGGGGGTCATGGACTGAAGCTTTCTTT	CASSLGGSWTEAFF
TRBJ2-2	TRBD2	once	TRBV4-3	TGCGCCAGCGGCGCCGAGGAGACTAGCGGGGGAATAAGGGAGCTGTTTTTT	CASGAEETSGGIRELFF
TRBJ1-1	TRBD1	.	TRBV4-3	TGCGCCAGCAGCCAAGCAGCGACAGGGGGCAGGTCTGAAGCTTTCTTT	CASSQAATGGRSEAFF
TRBJ2-5	.	.	TRBV10-1	TGCGCCAGCAGTGAGGGGGGGTGGGAGACCCAGTACTTC	CASSEGGWETQYF
TRBJ1-4	TRBD1	.	TRBV11-2	TGTGCCAGCAGCGAGACAGGGGGCGAGAATGAAAAACTGTTTTTT	CASSETGGENEKLFF
TRBJ2-7	TRBD1	.	TRBV5-1	TGCGCCAGCAGCTTGGCCGGGACAGACTACGAGCAGTACTTC	CASSLAGTDYEQYF
TRBJ2-7	.	.	TRBV27	TGTGCCAGCAGTTTAGGCCAGGCGCTCTTCGAGCAGTACTTC	CASSLGQALFEQYF
TRBJ2-1	.	medium-sized	TRBV6-4	TGTGCCAGCAGTGAAAGGGGGTACAATGAGCAGTTCTTC	CASSERGYNEQFF
TRBJ2-7	TRBD1	.	TRBV4-3	TGCGCCAGCAGCCAATTTACAGGGGGCTACGAGCAGTACTTC	CASSQFTGGYEQYF
TRBJ2-2	TRBD2	few	TRBV7-9	TGTGCCAGCAGCTTAGGTGCGGCTAGCGGGAGAAAGGTGGAGCTGTTTTTT	CASSLGAASGRKVELFF
TRBJ2-7	.	.	TRBV11-2	TGTGCCAGCAGCTTAGTCGGGGGTCCTCTGTCCTACGAGCAGTACTTC	CASSLVGGPLSYEQYF
TRBJ2-1	TRBD2	.	TRBV11-2	TGTGCCAGCAGCTTAGATCTCAGCGGGAGCTCCTACAATGAGCAGTTCTTC	CASSLDLSGSSYNEQFF
TRBJ2-5	.	.	TRBV4-1	TGCGCCAGCAGCAAACCGGGAGCACAAGAGACCCAGTACTTC	CASSKPGAQETQYF
TRBJ2-5	.	once	TRBV11-1	TGTGCCAGCAGCTCGACTCGCGGGACCCTTGAGACCCAGTACTTC	CASSSTRGTLETQYF
TRBJ1-5	TRBD1	.	TRBV27	TGTGCCAGCAGTATGGACAGGGGGAGTCAGCCCCAGCATTTT	CASSMDRGSQPQHF
TRBJ1-5	.	.	TRBV27	TGTGCCAGCAGTTTATTTGTGGGGGGTGATCAGCCCCAGCATTTT	CASSLFVGGDQPQHF
TRBJ1-5	.	.	TRBV27	TGTGCCAGCAGTTTGGCCCCTTATCAGCCCCAGCATTTT	CASSLAPYQPQHF
TRBJ2-7	TRBD1	.	TRBV28	TGTGCCAGCAGTTGGGTACAGGGGGCCGTCCACTCCTACGAGCAGTACTTC	CASSWVQGAVHSYEQYF
TRBJ1-1	.	.	TRBV19	TGTGCCAGTAAAGCGGGCAGCATGAACACTGAAGCTTTCTTT	CASKAGSMNTEAFF
TRBJ2-3	.	.	TRBV6-4	TGTGCCAGCAGTGACCAGAGCACAGATACGCAGTATTTT	CASSDQSTDTQYF
TRBJ2-2	.	.	TRBV27	TGTGCCAGCAGTTTATTAGGGGCGGGGACCGGGGAGCTGTTTTTT	CASSLLGAGTGELFF
TRBJ2-2	.	many	TRBV7-8	TGTGCCAGCAGCTTCCGGGACCCGGAGCTGTTTTTT	CASSFRDPELFF
TRBJ2-3	.	.	TRBV7-3	TGTGCCAGCAGCGAAGGGACACTGAACACAGATACGCAGTATTTT	CASSEGTLNTDTQYF
TRBJ1-1	.	medium-sized	TRBV5-4	TGTGCCAGCAGCCCCGACAGTCGCGAAGCTTTCTTT	CASSPDSREAFF
TRBJ2-3	TRBD1	once	TRBV6-6	TGTGCCAGCAGTAGTACAGGGGGAGATACGCAGTATTTT	CASSSTGGDTQYF
TRBJ2-5	TRBD1	.	TRBV13	TGTGCCAGCAGCGCGTCCGGGACAGGGGAGGAGACCCAGTACTTC	CASSASGTGEETQYF
TRBJ2-1	TRBD2	.	TRBV9	TGTGCCAGCAGCGTTACTAGCGGGGGTGAGCAGTTCTTC	CASSVTSGGEQFF
TRBJ1-1	.	.	TRBV6-8	TGTGCCAGCAGTCAACTTTCGCAGGGAGAGGAAGCTTTCTTT	CASSQLSQGEEAFF
TRBJ1-5	TRBD1	.	TRBV5-6	TGTGCCAGCAGCTCAGACAGGGAAGGAAGGCCCCAGCATTTT	CASSSDREGRPQHF
TRBJ1-2	.	.	TRBV7-3	TGTGCCAGCAGCATTCCCGGGGAGAACTATGGCTACACCTTC	CASSIPGENYGYTF
TRBJ1-2	.	.	TRBV7-9	TGTGCCAGCAGCCCCAATCCCACCTTCGGGCTTAACTATGGCTACACCTTC	CASSPNPTFGLNYGYTF
TRBJ2-3	.	.	TRBV11-3	TGTGCCAGCAGCTCGCCCTTTAGCCTGGACAGCAGTATCGAGGCGGGTACGCAGTATTTT	CASSSPFSLDSSIEAGTQYF
TRBJ2-1	.	.	TRBV27	TGTGCCAGCAGTTACTCAGGAGGGCCGGGTGAGCAGTTCTTC	CASSYSGGPGEQFF
TRBJ2-7	.	.	TRBV6-1	TGTGCCAGCAGTGAATCAGAAACCTACGAGCAGTACTTC	CASSESETYEQYF
TRBJ2-7	.	.	TRBV4-3	TGCGCCAGCAGCCAAGATGGCAGCTACGAGCAGTACTTC	CASSQDGSYEQYF
TRBJ2-5	TRBD2	.	TRBV4-1	TGCGCCAGCAGCCAACTAGCGGGGAACCAAGAGACCCAGTACTTC	CASSQLAGNQETQYF
TRBJ2-2	.	.	TRBV11-3	TGTGCCAGCAGCTTCCGCCGGGCGAACACCGGGGAGCTGTTTTTT	CASSFRRANTGELFF
TRBJ2-7	.	.	TRBV15	TGTGCCACCAGCAGAGATTCCAGATTAGTTGGGTACGAGCAGTACTTC	CATSRDSRLVGYEQYF
TRBJ2-3	TRBD1	few	TRBV5-6	TGTGCCAGCAGCTTGGGCGGACAGGGGCTTAAGGACACAGATACGCAGTATTTT	CASSLGGQGLKDTDTQYF
TRBJ1-5	.	.	TRBV27	TGTGCCAGCAGTTATGACGGACTTAATCAGCCCCAGCATTTT	CASSYDGLNQPQHF